Listed here is a single T cell receptor beta chain. The antigen remains undetermined. This sample was included in a study of blood T cells in healthy people across ages. The sample providers were healthy Caucasian people from Russia, aged roughly 6 to 95. The length of the CDR3 is 16 residues. Germline-derived CDR1 and CDR2 are MGHDK and SYGVNS. The V end lost 4 bases, the J end lost 0 bases, and 13 bases lay between the germline ends. A second PCR of about 7 to 12 cycles used a sample-barcoded 5' primer and a J-beta primer mix. With 12 random nucleotides, a template-switch adaptor tagged each individual cDNA molecule. Via MiXCR, TCRdb re-called the 5' RACE reads, giving one row per CDR3 protein. The sample includes about 1.7 million distinct CDR3 sequences, roughly 28% of them seen just once. The study, taken as a whole, reports: It was not known whether donors were CMV positive (a possible confounder of expanded clonotype changes).

Material: blood. This chain connects TRBV25-1 to TRBJ1-5; maybe TRBD1 (5 bases). This TCR derives from a young woman in good health. The DNA for the CDR3 is TGTGCCAGCAGTGGTCTTATAGGGGATAGCAATCAGCCCCAGCATTTT. Its protein product is CASSGLIGDSNQPQHF. Full variable domain (missing parts from reference TRBV25-1 and TRBJ1-5): EADIYQTPRYLVIGTGKKITLECSQTMGHDKMYWYQQDPGMELHLIHYSYGVNSTEKGDLSSESTVSRIRTEHFPLTLESARPSHTSQYLCASSGLIGDSNQPQHFGDGTRLSIL.